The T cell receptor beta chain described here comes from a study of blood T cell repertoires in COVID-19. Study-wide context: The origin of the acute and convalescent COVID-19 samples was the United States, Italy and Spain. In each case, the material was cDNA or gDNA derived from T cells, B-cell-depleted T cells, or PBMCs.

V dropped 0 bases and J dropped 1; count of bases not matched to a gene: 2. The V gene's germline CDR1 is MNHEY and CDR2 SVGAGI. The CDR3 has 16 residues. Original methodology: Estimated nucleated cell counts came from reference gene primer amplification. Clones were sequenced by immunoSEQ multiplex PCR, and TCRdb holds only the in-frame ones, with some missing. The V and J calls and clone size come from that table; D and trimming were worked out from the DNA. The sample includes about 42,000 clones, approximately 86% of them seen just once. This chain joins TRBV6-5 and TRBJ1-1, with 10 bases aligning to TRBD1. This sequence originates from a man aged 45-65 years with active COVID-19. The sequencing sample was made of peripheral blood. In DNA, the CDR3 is TGTGCCAGCAGTTACTCGAGGGACAGGGGGAACACTGAAGCTTTCTTT. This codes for CASSYSRDRGNTEAFF.